Below, 16 T cell receptor beta chains from the same sample are listed, as sequenced in a study of early T cells in non-severe SARS-CoV-2 infection (dated by TCRdb to the early 2020s). The method behind the library was 5' RACE. The sequencer was a NextSeq 500. The public reads were quality trimmed at Q25 with fastp and then assembled into clones with MiXCR by TCRdb, keeping productive beta chains. CDR3 protein duplicates are merged, each entry listing the most common genes and DNA. The sample profile shows 25,000 to 35,000 distinct CDR3 sequences; approximately 5% of them were found once. 10% to 15% of the sample comes from the top ten. Sequenced: whole blood. Receptors were obtained from an adult who was a healthcare worker with PCR-confirmed SARS-CoV-2 infection or an uninfected control (not recorded which).

This clonotype was found a few times. As DNA, the CDR3 is TGCGCCAGCAGCCAAGAGGGTGGGGCTGGGGCTTTCTTT. This codes for CASSQEGGAGAFF. V usage is TRBV4-3 and J usage is TRBJ1-1, with D tentatively TRBD1 (5 bases). CDR1 is LGHNA, CDR2 YSLEER, per germline. CDR3 length equals 13 residues. V lost 0 bases, J lost 11 bases, and 13 bases lay in between.

This clonotype was counted at least ten times. The CDR3 region is CASSLGGQGHQETQYF. CDR3 sequence (DNA): TGTGCCAGCAGCTTGGGTGGACAGGGGCATCAAGAGACCCAGTACTTC. The chain employs TRBV5-8 and TRBJ2-5; 9 bases agree with TRBD1. From germline, CDR1 is SGHTS and CDR2 YDEGEE. This CDR3 is built from 16 residues. V lost 0 bases and J lost 2; bases outside the gene matches: 5.

This sequence joins TRBV2 and TRBJ2-2; 9 bases match TRBD2. V lost 4 bases and J lost 4; bases outside the gene matches: 1. The CDR3 extends over 14 amino acids. CDR1 is SNHLY and CDR2 is FYNNEI in the germline V gene. The CDR3 reads CASSVGLATGELFF. The CDR3 DNA sequence: TGTGCCAGCAGTGTGGGACTAGCCACCGGGGAGCTGTTTTTT.

This clonotype showed up just a few times. The rearrangement joins TRBV20-1 to TRBJ2-1, with 9 nucleotides matching TRBD2. The CDR3 has 15 residues. The germline CDR1 and CDR2 sequences are DFQATT and SNEGSKA (reference sequence). The J segment lost 1 base and the V segment lost 3 bases, leaving 4 bases of the junction unmatched. Written as DNA, the CDR3 is TGCAGTGCTAGTAGGCTAGCGGGGTCCTACAATGAGCAGTTCTTC. The encoded protein is CSASRLAGSYNEQFF.

Ten or more counts support this clonotype. The rearrangement links TRBV7-6 to TRBJ2-5; 8 bases match TRBD2. The CDR3 is made up of 17 amino acids. Trimming removed 0 bases from V and 4 bases from J; junction bases left unmatched: 10. From germline, CDR1 is SGHVS and CDR2 FNYEAQ. CDR3 region: CASSLALAGGSRETQYF. The CDR3 DNA reads as TGTGCCAGCAGCTTAGCTCTCGCGGGGGGTTCCCGAGAGACCCAGTACTTC. Drawing the rest from reference TRBV7-6 and TRBJ2-5, the complete variable domain is GAGVSQSPRYKVTKRGQDVALRCDPISGHVSLYWYRQALGQGPEFLTYFNYEAQQDKSGLPNDRFSAERPEGSISTLTIQRTEQRDSAMYRCASSLALAGGSRETQYFGPGTRLLVL.

This clonotype was found many times. The DNA of the CDR3 is TGTGCCAGCACAGGGGCCAAAAACATTCAGTACTTC. Translating gives CASTGAKNIQYF. J is TRBJ2-4 and V is TRBV19, with a tentative D call TRBD1 (6 bases). This CDR3 comprises 12 residues. The germline gives CDR1 LNHDA, CDR2 SQIVND (reference sequence). Trimming took off 9 bases at V and 1 base at J, with 7 bases between the two ends.

In its sample, this clonotype was seen many times. The rearrangement links TRBV20-1 to TRBJ2-7; 9 bases fit TRBD2. The CDR3 runs to 15 residues. Trimming cost V 6 bases and J 2 bases; bases outside gene matches: 11. Germline V gene sequence: CDR1 DFQATT, CDR2 SNEGSKA (reference sequence). CDR3 nucleotide sequence: TGCAGTGCGGTTAGCGGGGGCATCCTTCCCTACGAGCAGTACTTC. Translating it yields CSAVSGGILPYEQYF.

V usage is TRBV7-9 and J usage is TRBJ1-2; TRBD1 matches at 11 bases. Trimming took 4 bases from V and 8 from J; bases not matched to a gene: 3. The CDR3 is 13 residues long. Germline CDR1 reads SEHNR; CDR2 reads FQNEAQ (reference sequence). The CDR3 bases are TGTGCCAGCAGCTGGACAGGGGGCGAGGGCTACACCTTC. As protein: CASSWTGGEGYTF.

The gene calls are TRBV30 and TRBJ1-2; maybe TRBD1 (5 bases). Germline CDR1 and CDR2: GTSNPN and SVGIG (reference sequence). Deletions cut 4 bases from V and 5 bases from J, with 14 bases between. The CDR3 length is 13 residues. The CDR3 sequence is CAWIQDTYYGYTF. CDR3 DNA: TGTGCCTGGATACAGGACACATATTATGGCTACACCTTC.

On this clonotype itself: A read error is possible here, since a much larger clone lies one base away. The rearrangement joins TRBV24-1 to TRBJ2-1, with D tentatively TRBD1 or TRBD2 (5 bases each). There are 17 residues in the CDR3. Germline V gene sequence: CDR1 KGHDR, CDR2 SFDVKD. Trimming took 2 bases from V and 0 from J, leaving 13 bases between them. CDR3 in amino acids: CATSDSHLGDSYNEQFF. DNA for the CDR3: TGTGCCACCAGTGATTCTCACTTGGGGGACTCCTACAATGAGCAGTTCTTC.

This clonotype was seen at least ten times. V and J are TRBV30 and TRBJ1-4; D is unclear. The CDR3 contains 13 residues. In germline, CDR1 is GTSNPN, CDR2 SVGIG (reference sequence). Trimming took off 3 bases at V and 8 bases at J, with 13 bases between the two ends. The DNA for the CDR3 is TGTGCCTGGAGGTCCGGTCTCGGCGAAAAACTGTTTTTT. Protein product: CAWRSGLGEKLFF.

This clonotype was seen only a few times. The gene calls are TRBV9 and TRBJ2-5; 11 bases align to TRBD2. The CDR3 has 16 amino acids. V lost 0 bases, J lost 5 bases, and 6 bases stayed unmatched. Looked up from germline, CDR1 is SGDLS and CDR2 is YYNGEE. The CDR3 region is CASSVGASGGTETQYF. The DNA for the CDR3 is TGTGCCAGCAGCGTAGGCGCTAGCGGGGGGACGGAGACCCAGTACTTC.

This clonotype was observed many times. The rearrangement uses TRBV20-1 and TRBJ1-2; D not certain. Per the germline V gene, CDR1 is DFQATT and CDR2 is SNEGSKA (reference sequence). The CDR3 length is 14 residues. Trimming took off 0 bases at V and 3 bases at J, with 11 bases between the two ends. The CDR3 region has the DNA TGCAGTGCTAGAGATGGGAAACTAGACTATGGCTACACCTTC. As protein: CSARDGKLDYGYTF.

Notes on this clonotype: It may be a read error: a sequence one base away is much more abundant. This chain uses TRBV12-3 or TRBV12-4 with TRBJ1-4; D gene unclear. This CDR3 has 13 amino acids. CDR3 in amino acids: CVSREGFNEKLFF. Here the CDR3 DNA reads TGTGTCAGCAGAGAAGGTTTTAATGAAAAACTGTTTTTT.

This clonotype appeared a few times. The chain combines TRBV6-1 with TRBJ2-1; perhaps TRBD2 as D (5 bases). From germline, CDR1 is MNHNS and CDR2 SASEGT. CDR3 size: 16 residues. Trimming took 8 bases from V and 3 from J, leaving 20 bases between them. The CDR3 coding sequence is TGTGCCAGCTTTTCCTTGAGGGAAAGTAGCTACAATGAGCAGTTCTTC. Protein product: CASFSLRESSYNEQFF.

The chain has TRBV11-2 and TRBJ1-3, with D hard to call. The CDR3 length is 12 residues. V lost 5 bases, J lost 9 bases, and 11 bases lay in between. CDR1 and CDR2 from the germline V gene are SGHAT and FQNNGV. CDR3 sequence: CASSASGPTIYF. CDR3 nucleotide sequence: TGTGCCAGCAGCGCTAGTGGACCCACCATATATTTT.